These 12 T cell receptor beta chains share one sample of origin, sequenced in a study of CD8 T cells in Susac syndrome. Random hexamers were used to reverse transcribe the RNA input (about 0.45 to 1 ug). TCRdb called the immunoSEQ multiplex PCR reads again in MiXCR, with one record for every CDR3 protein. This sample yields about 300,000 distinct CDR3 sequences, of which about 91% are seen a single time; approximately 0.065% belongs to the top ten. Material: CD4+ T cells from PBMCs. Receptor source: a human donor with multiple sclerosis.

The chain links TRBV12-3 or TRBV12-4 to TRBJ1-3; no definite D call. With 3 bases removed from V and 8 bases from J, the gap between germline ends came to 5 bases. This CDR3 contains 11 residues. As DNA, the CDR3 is TGTGCCAGCAGTTTTCTAGACACCATATATTTT. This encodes CASSFLDTIYF.

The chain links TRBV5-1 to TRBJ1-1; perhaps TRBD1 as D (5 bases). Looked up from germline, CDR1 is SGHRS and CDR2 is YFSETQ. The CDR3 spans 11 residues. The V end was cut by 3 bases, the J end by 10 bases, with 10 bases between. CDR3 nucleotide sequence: TGCGCCAGCAGCTCCCAGGGTGGAGCTTTCTTT. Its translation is CASSSQGGAFF.

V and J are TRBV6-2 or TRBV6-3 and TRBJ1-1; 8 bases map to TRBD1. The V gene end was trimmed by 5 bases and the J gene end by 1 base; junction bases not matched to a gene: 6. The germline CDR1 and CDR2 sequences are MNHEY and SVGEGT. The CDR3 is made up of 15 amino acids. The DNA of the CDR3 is TGTGCCAGCAGTGACGGACAGGGTGGGAACACTGAAGCTTTCTTT. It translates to CASSDGQGGNTEAFF.

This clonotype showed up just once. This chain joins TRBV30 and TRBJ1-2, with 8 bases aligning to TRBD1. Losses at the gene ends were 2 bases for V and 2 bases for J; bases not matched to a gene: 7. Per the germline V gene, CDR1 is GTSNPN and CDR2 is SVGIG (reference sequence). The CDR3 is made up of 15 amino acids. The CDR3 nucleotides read TGTGCCTGGAGTCCTGGTCAGGGGGCAAACTATGGCTACACCTTC. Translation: CAWSPGQGANYGYTF.

As DNA, the CDR3 is TGCAGTGCTAGAGATGCTCAGGGGGCTCGGAATCAGCCCCAGCATTTT. It encodes CSARDAQGARNQPQHF. This sequence joins TRBV20-1 and TRBJ1-5; TRBD1 matches at 8 bases. The CDR3 has 16 amino acids. Losses at the gene ends were 0 bases for V and 4 bases for J; bases not matched to a gene: 8. Germline lookup yields CDR1 DFQATT and CDR2 SNEGSKA (reference sequence).

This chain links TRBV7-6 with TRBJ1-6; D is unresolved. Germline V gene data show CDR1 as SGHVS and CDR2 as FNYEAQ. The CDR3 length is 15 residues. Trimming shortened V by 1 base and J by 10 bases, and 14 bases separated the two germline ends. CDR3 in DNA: TGTGCCAGCAGCTTAGTCTTAGATGGGGAATCACCCCTCCACTTT. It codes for CASSLVLDGESPLHF. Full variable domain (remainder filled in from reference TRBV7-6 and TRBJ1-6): GAGVSQSPRYKVTKRGQDVALRCDPISGHVSLYWYRQALGQGPEFLTYFNYEAQQDKSGLPNDRFSAERPEGSISTLTIQRTEQRDSAMYRCASSLVLDGESPLHFGNGTRLTVT.

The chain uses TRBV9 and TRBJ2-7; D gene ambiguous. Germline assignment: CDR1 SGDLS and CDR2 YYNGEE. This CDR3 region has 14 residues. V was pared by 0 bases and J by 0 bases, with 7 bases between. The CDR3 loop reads CASSVVGSSYEQYF. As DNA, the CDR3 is TGTGCCAGCAGCGTAGTCGGTAGCTCCTACGAGCAGTACTTC.

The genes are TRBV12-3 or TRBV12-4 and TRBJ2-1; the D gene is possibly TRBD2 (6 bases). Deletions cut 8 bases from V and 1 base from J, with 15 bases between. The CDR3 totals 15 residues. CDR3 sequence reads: CASWGLGDSYNEQFF. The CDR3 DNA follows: TGTGCCAGCTGGGGACTGGGGGATTCCTACAATGAGCAGTTCTTC.

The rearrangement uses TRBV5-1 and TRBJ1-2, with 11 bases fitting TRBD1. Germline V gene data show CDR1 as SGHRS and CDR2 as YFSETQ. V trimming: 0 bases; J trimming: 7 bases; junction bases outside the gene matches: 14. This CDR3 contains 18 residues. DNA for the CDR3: TGCGCCAGCAGCTTGGAAGGCGGGACAGGGGGTCCCGGTGTTGGCTACACCTTC. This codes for CASSLEGGTGGPGVGYTF.

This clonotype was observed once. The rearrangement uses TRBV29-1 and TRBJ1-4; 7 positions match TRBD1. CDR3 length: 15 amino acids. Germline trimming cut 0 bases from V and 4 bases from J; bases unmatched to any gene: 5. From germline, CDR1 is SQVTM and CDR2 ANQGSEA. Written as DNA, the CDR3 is TGCAGCGTTGAAGAGAACAGGGGTGTTAATGAAAAACTGTTTTTT. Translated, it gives CSVEENRGVNEKLFF.

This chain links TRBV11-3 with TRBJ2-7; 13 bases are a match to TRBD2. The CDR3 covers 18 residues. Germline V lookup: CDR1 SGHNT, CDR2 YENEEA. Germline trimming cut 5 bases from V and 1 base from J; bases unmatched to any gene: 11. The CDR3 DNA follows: TGTGCCAGCAGCCATTACGGGACTAGCGGGGCCCTTTCCTACGAGCAGTACTTC. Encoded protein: CASSHYGTSGALSYEQYF.

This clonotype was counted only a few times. For the CDR3, the DNA is TGTGCCAGCAGCCAAGAGACACCCTACGAGCAGTACTTC. Its translation is CASSQETPYEQYF. The chain couples TRBV3-1 to TRBJ2-7, with D unclear. V was trimmed by 0 bases and J by 2 bases, leaving 5 bases between them. Germline V gives CDR1 LGHDT, CDR2 YNNKEL (reference sequence). The CDR3 has 13 amino acids.